A single sample is the source of the 7 T cell receptor beta chains below, sequenced in a study of shared clonotypes between healthy human individuals. Sequenced by immunoSEQ multiplex PCR; TCRdb stores in-frame clones only, minus some. The repertoire holds about 670,000 clones, with around 72% as singletons. The specimen was memory CD4+ T cells sorted from blood. Subset of the sample: CD45RA-negative fraction. The origin of the receptors is a woman between 25 and 40 years old in good health.

The V call is TRBV2, the J call TRBJ2-7; D remains ambiguous. Trimming stripped 7 bases from V and 7 bases from J, with 14 bases between. Germline V gene lookup returns CDR1 SNHLY and CDR2 FYNNEI. The CDR3 has 12 residues. This chain's CDR3 is CASNFRVGEQYF. CDR3 nucleotide sequence: TGTGCCAGCAATTTTCGCGTGGGGGAGCAGTACTTC.

The J gene is TRBJ2-1, the V gene TRBV27; the D is unclear. V dropped 0 bases and J dropped 8 bases, with 14 bases sitting between them. This CDR3 is built from 15 residues. The germline gives CDR1 MNHEY, CDR2 SMNVEV (reference sequence). As DNA, the CDR3 is TGTGCCAGCAGTTTATCTGGGATTTATAGGGATGAGCAGTTCTTC. Its protein product is CASSLSGIYRDEQFF.

The rearrangement joins TRBV19 to TRBJ1-2; tentative D call: TRBD1 (5 bases). The germline V gene has CDR1 LNHDA and CDR2 SQIVND (reference sequence). V lost 7 bases, J lost 2 bases, and 11 bases lay in between. This CDR3 has 13 residues. The DNA for the CDR3 is TGTGCCAGTATAGGCAGGGTAAACTATGGCTACACCTTC. Residues: CASIGRVNYGYTF.

The DNA of the CDR3 is TGTGCCAGCTCACCACCGTCGGGTTATGATGGCTACACCTTC. Its translation: CASSPPSGYDGYTF. The chain uses TRBV18 and TRBJ1-2, with unresolved D. The CDR3 is 14 amino acids. Germline V lookup: CDR1 KGHSH, CDR2 LQKENI. Between the trimmed V and J ends, which lost 0 bases and 6 bases, there was a span of 11 bases.

The rearrangement joins TRBV21-1 to TRBJ1-1. TRBV21-1 is a documented pseudogene. This CDR3 comprises 17 residues. The CDR3 nucleotides read TGTGCCAGCAGCACCGGGAGGAGGGAGGGGACGAACACTGAAGCTTTCTTT. Translating gives CASSTGRREGTNTEAFF.

This clone came up once. This chain links TRBV2 with TRBJ2-2; a possible D gene is TRBD1 (6 bases). The V end lost 7 bases, the J end lost 6 bases, and 12 bases lay between the germline ends. The CDR3 is 13 amino acids. Germline lookup yields CDR1 SNHLY and CDR2 FYNNEI. CDR3 in DNA: TGTGCCAGCATGGGACAACCGGCCGGGGAGCTGTTTTTT. Protein: CASMGQPAGELFF.

This clone was recorded a few times. V is TRBV2 and J is TRBJ1-3, with TRBD1 matching over 7 bases. Trimming took 6 bases from V and 4 from J; bases not matched to a gene: 6. The germline V gene has CDR1 SNHLY and CDR2 FYNNEI. The CDR3 sequence is 14 residues long. The CDR3 DNA follows: TGTGCCAGCAGAAAAGGGACAGACGGAAACACCATATATTTT. Its translation is CASRKGTDGNTIYF. Full variable domain (rest looked up from reference TRBV2 and TRBJ1-3): EPEVTQTPSHQVTQMGQEVILRCVPISNHLYFYWYRQILGQKVEFLVSFYNNEISEKSEIFDDQFSVERPDGSNFTLKIRSTKLEDSAMYFCASRKGTDGNTIYFGEGSWLTVV.